A single sample is the source of the 14 T cell receptor beta chains below, sequenced in a study of cytomegalovirus exposure and HLA in healthy donors. The assay was immunoSEQ multiplex PCR, and TCRdb's table has in-frame clones only and misses some. The data contain fewer than 350,000 clones, roughly 90% of them seen just once; the ten biggest clones take up about 0.86%. The sequencing sample was made of PBMCs. The receptors here all came from a woman aged 18-35 years in good health and CMV-seronegative.

The V call is TRBV4-1, the J call TRBJ1-2; the match to TRBD1 covers 9 bases. Germline V gene data show CDR1 as MGHRA and CDR2 as YSYEKL. CDR3 size: 15 residues. With 0 bases clipped from V and 10 bases from J, the junction kept 9 bases outside the gene matches. CDR3 loop: CASSQDGGTGFDYTF. Written as DNA, the CDR3 is TGCGCCAGCAGCCAAGATGGCGGGACAGGGTTTGACTACACCTTC.

This clone has a single count. This chain joins TRBV30 and TRBJ1-1; D perhaps matches TRBD1 (5 bases). The V end was cut by 0 bases, the J end by 9 bases, with 8 bases between. The CDR3 is made up of 11 amino acids. Germline lookup yields CDR1 GTSNPN and CDR2 SVGIG (reference sequence). CDR3 sequence: CAWSVRGKAFF. The CDR3 DNA reads TGTGCCTGGAGTGTGCGGGGGAAAGCTTTCTTT.

The rearrangement uses TRBV19 and TRBJ1-1; D is perhaps TRBD1 (6 bases). The CDR3 consists of 15 residues. Germline assignment: CDR1 LNHDA and CDR2 SQIVND (reference sequence). Between the trimmed V and J ends, which lost 10 bases and 0 bases, there was a span of 18 bases. CDR3 sequence reads: CATLSADSLNTEAFF. The DNA of the CDR3 is TGTGCCACCCTTTCCGCGGACAGTCTGAACACTGAAGCTTTCTTT.

This rearrangement joins TRBV7-9 to TRBJ1-4, with a possible D match to TRBD1 (6 bases). Deletions cut 5 bases from V and 8 bases from J, with 15 bases between. The CDR3 length is 14 residues. Germline CDR1 SEHNR, CDR2 FQNEAQ (reference sequence). The CDR3 is CASSVPGVSEKLFF. In DNA form, the CDR3 reads TGTGCCAGCAGCGTTCCAGGGGTGAGCGAAAAACTGTTTTTT.

The chain recombines TRBV28 with TRBJ2-1; TRBD1 might be the D (6 bases). With 6 bases removed from V and 0 bases from J, the gap between germline ends came to 12 bases. This CDR3 is 15 amino acids long. Germline CDR1 reads MDHEN; CDR2 reads SYDVKM. CDR3 nucleotide sequence: TGTGCCAGCAGGGTAGACAGGCTCTCCTACAATGAGCAGTTCTTC. Encoded protein: CASRVDRLSYNEQFF.

V and J are TRBV19 and TRBJ2-7; 7 positions match TRBD2. The length of the CDR3 is 17 residues. Germline V gene lookup returns CDR1 LNHDA and CDR2 SQIVND (reference sequence). The ends lost 3 bases at V and 0 bases at J; junction bases unmatched: 11. CDR3 region: CASSMPGLGGSSYEQYF. CDR3 DNA sequence: TGTGCCAGTAGTATGCCCGGACTGGGGGGGAGCTCCTACGAGCAGTACTTC. Combining the CDR3 with reference TRBV19 and TRBJ2-7 gives the whole variable domain DGGITQSPKYLFRKEGQNVTLSCEQNLNHDAMYWYRQDPGQGLRLIYYSQIVNDFQKGDIAEGYSVSREKKESFPLTVTSAQKNPTAFYLCASSMPGLGGSSYEQYFGPGTRLTVT.

The V gene is TRBV7-3, the J gene TRBJ2-1; 7 bases map to TRBD2. V was pared by 5 bases and J by 7 bases, with 11 bases of the junction left unmatched. The CDR3 totals 15 residues. In germline, CDR1 is SGHTA, CDR2 FQGTGA. As DNA, the CDR3 is TGTGCCAGCAGCCCGCAAGCGGGACTGACAAATGAGCAGTTCTTC. Its translation is CASSPQAGLTNEQFF.

CDR3 sequence reads: CASSFGLAPALEQFF. The CDR3 DNA reads as TGTGCCAGCAGCTTCGGACTAGCGCCTGCGCTGGAGCAGTTCTTC. V is TRBV7-3 and J is TRBJ2-1, with 9 bases that match TRBD2. This CDR3 is 15 amino acids long. CDR1 is SGHTA and CDR2 is FQGTGA in the germline V gene. Germline trimming cut 3 bases from V and 10 bases from J; bases unmatched to any gene: 10.

V is TRBV7-2 and J is TRBJ2-1; TRBD2 aligns across 8 bases. The CDR3 loop spans 17 amino acids. Germline V gives CDR1 SGHTA, CDR2 FQGNSA. After removal of 2 bases from V and 4 bases from J, the junction contained 10 bases not matched to a gene. The CDR3 DNA follows: TGTGCCAGCAGCTTAAGAGGGACGGGAGGGGGTTACAATGAGCAGTTCTTC. It specifies CASSLRGTGGGYNEQFF.

The chain joins TRBV5-1 to TRBJ2-3; 12 nucleotides agree with TRBD2. Germline V CDR1 and CDR2: SGHRS, YFSETQ. The V gene end was trimmed by 1 base and the J gene end by 8 bases; junction bases not matched to a gene: 14. This CDR3 comprises 18 residues. CDR3 region: CASSLPRLAGERGLTQYF. The CDR3 nucleotides read TGCGCCAGCAGCTTGCCCAGACTAGCGGGAGAACGCGGACTTACGCAGTATTTT.

The rearrangement links TRBV7-6 to TRBJ2-7, with D possibly matching TRBD2 (6 bases). Trimming cost V 6 bases and J 4 bases, with 13 bases left between them. Germline V CDR1 and CDR2: SGHVS, FNYEAQ. This CDR3 contains 13 residues. CDR3 bases: TGTGCCAGCAGGTCCGCGGGAACGTACGAGCAGTACTTC. This gives the protein CASRSAGTYEQYF.

V gene TRBV6-5 combines with J gene TRBJ2-1; 8 bases line up with TRBD2. The CDR3 spans 16 residues. V dropped 2 bases and J dropped 2; count of bases not matched to a gene: 5. The germline V gene encodes CDR1 MNHEY and CDR2 SVGAGI. CDR3 DNA sequence: TGTGCCAGCAGTTACGGGAGCGGGGGCCCCTACAATGAGCAGTTCTTC. Protein: CASSYGSGGPYNEQFF.

The chain uses TRBV28 and TRBJ1-2, with TRBD1 matching 10 bases. The CDR3 has 14 amino acids. Germline lookup yields CDR1 MDHEN and CDR2 SYDVKM. V gave up 4 bases and J gave up 6 bases; unmatched junction bases: 5. The CDR3 nucleotides are TGTGCCAGCAGTTCGTCGGGACAGGGGCATGGCTACACCTTC. Protein product: CASSSSGQGHGYTF.

The rearrangement links TRBV4-1 to TRBJ2-3, with D hard to call. This CDR3 spans 18 amino acids. Germline V gene lookup returns CDR1 MGHRA and CDR2 YSYEKL. With 7 bases removed from V and 0 bases from J, the gap between germline ends came to 23 bases. This CDR3 reads CASTRVPPSSSSTDTQYF. The CDR3 region has the DNA TGCGCCAGCACTCGGGTCCCCCCCAGCAGCTCTAGCACAGATACGCAGTATTTT.